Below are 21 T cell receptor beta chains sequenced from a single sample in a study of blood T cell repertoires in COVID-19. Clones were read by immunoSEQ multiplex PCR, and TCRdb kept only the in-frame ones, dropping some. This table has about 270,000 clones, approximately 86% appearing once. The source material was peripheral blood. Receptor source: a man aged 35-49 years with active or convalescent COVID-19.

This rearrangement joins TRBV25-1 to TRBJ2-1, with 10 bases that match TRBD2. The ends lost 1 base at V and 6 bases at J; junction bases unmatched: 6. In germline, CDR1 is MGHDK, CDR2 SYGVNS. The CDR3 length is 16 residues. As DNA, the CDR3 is TGTGCCAGCAGTGAATCGGCGGGACTAGCGAGCAATGAGCAGTTCTTC. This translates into CASSESAGLASNEQFF. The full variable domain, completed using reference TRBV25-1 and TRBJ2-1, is EADIYQTPRYLVIGTGKKITLECSQTMGHDKMYWYQQDPGMELHLIHYSYGVNSTEKGDLSSESTVSRIRTEHFPLTLESARPSHTSQYLCASSESAGLASNEQFFGPGTRLTVL.

The CDR3 here is CASSLGGARDEKLFF. The CDR3 DNA reads TGTGCCAGCAGTTTAGGGGGGGCTCGAGATGAAAAACTGTTTTTT. J is TRBJ1-4 and V is TRBV28, with a tentative D call TRBD1 (6 bases). The V gene's germline CDR1 is MDHEN and CDR2 SYDVKM. The CDR3 sequence is 15 residues long. Trimming shortened V by 2 bases and J by 6 bases, and 13 bases separated the two germline ends. Full variable domain (remainder filled in from reference TRBV28 and TRBJ1-4): DVKVTQSSRYLVKRTGEKVFLECVQDMDHENMFWYRQDPGLGLRLIYFSYDVKMKEKGDIPEGYSVSREKKERFSLILESASTNQTSMYLCASSLGGARDEKLFFGSGTQLSVL.

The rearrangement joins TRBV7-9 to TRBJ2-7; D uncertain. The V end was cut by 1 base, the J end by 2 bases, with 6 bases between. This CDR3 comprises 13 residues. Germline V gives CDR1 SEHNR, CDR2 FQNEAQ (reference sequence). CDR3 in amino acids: CASSLEPTYEQYF. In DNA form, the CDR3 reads TGTGCCAGCAGCTTAGAGCCTACCTACGAGCAGTACTTC.

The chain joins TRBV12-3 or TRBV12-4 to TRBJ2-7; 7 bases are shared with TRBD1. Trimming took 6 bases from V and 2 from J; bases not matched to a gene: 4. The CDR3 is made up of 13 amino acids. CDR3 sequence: CASSWDSAYEQYF. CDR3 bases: TGTGCCAGCAGCTGGGACAGTGCCTACGAGCAGTACTTC.

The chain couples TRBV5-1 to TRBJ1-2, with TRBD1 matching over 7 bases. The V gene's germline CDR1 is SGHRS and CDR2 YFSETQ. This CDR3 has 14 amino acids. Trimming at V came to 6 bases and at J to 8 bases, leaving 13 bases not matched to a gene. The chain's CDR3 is CASTHAEGAEGYTF. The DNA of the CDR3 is TGCGCCAGCACCCACGCGGAGGGGGCAGAAGGCTACACCTTC.

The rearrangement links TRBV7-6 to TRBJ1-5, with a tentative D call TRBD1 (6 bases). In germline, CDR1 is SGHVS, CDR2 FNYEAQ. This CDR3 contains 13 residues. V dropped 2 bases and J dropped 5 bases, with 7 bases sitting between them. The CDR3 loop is CASSLSGDQPQHF. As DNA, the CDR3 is TGTGCCAGCAGCTTATCAGGGGATCAGCCCCAGCATTTT.

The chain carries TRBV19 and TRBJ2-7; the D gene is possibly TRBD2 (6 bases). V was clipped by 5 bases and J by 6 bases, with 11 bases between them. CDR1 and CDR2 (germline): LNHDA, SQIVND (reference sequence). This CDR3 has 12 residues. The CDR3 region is CASSPGGREQYF. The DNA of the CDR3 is TGTGCCAGTAGTCCCGGGGGTCGCGAGCAGTACTTC. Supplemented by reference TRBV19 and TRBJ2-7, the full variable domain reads DGGITQSPKYLFRKEGQNVTLSCEQNLNHDAMYWYRQDPGQGLRLIYYSQIVNDFQKGDIAEGYSVSREKKESFPLTVTSAQKNPTAFYLCASSPGGREQYFGPGTRLTVT.

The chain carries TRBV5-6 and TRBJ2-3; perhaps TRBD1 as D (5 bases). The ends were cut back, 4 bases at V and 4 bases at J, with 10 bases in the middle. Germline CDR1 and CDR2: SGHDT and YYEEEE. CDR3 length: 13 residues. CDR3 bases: TGTGCCAGCAGCCCAGGGTATTCAGATACGCAGTATTTT. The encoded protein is CASSPGYSDTQYF.

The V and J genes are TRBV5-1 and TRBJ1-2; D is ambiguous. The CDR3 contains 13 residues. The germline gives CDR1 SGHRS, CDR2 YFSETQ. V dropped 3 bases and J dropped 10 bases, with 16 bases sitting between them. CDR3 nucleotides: TGCGCCAGCAGCTCGCCGGGTTTCGTAGACTACACCTTC. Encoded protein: CASSSPGFVDYTF.

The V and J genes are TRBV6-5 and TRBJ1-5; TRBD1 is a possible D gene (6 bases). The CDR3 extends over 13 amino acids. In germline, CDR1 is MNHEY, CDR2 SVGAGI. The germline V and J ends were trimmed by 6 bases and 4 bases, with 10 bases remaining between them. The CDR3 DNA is TGTGCCAGCAGAGGACAGCCGAATCAGCCCCAGCATTTT. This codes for CASRGQPNQPQHF.

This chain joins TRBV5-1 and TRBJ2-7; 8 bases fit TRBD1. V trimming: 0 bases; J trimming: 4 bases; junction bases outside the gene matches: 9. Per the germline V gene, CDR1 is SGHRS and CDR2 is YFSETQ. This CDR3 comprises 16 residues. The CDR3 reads CASSLVPGQAPYEQYF. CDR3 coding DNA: TGCGCCAGCAGCTTGGTTCCGGGACAGGCCCCTTACGAGCAGTACTTC. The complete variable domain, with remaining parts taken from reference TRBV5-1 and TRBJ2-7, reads KAGVTQTPRYLIKTRGQQVTLSCSPISGHRSVSWYQQTPGQGLQFLFEYFSETQRNKGNFPGRFSGRQFSNSRSEMNVSTLELGDSALYLCASSLVPGQAPYEQYFGPGTRLTVT.

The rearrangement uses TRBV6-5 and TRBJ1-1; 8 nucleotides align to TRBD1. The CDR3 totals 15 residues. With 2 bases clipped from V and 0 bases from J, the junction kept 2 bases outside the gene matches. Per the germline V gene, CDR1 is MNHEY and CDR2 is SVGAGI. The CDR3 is CASSYPTGVNTEAFF. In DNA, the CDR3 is TGTGCCAGCAGTTACCCGACAGGGGTGAACACTGAAGCTTTCTTT.

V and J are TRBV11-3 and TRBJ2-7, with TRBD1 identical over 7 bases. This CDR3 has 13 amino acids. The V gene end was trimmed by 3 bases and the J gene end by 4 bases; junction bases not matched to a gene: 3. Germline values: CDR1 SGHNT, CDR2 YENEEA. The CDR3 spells CASSFLQGYEQYF. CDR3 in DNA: TGTGCCAGCAGCTTCTTACAGGGGTACGAGCAGTACTTC. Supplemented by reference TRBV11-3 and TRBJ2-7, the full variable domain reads EAGVVQSPRYKIIEKKQPVAFWCNPISGHNTLYWYLQNLGQGPELLIRYENEEAVDDSQLPKDRFSAERLKGVDSTLKIQPAELGDSAVYLCASSFLQGYEQYFGPGTRLTVT.

This CDR3 reads CASSYSMTGGQPQHF. CDR3 nucleotides: TGTGCCAGCAGTTACTCCATGACAGGGGGTCAGCCCCAGCATTTT. The V call is TRBV6-5, the J call TRBJ1-5; 9 bases match TRBD1. The germline V gene has CDR1 MNHEY and CDR2 SVGAGI. Trimming removed 0 bases from V and 6 bases from J; junction bases left unmatched: 3. The CDR3 covers 15 residues.

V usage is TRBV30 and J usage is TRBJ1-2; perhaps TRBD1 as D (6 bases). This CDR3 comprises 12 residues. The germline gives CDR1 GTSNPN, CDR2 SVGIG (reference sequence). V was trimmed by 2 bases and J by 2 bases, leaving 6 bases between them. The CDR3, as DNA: TGTGCCTGGAGTCAGGGGAACTATGGCTACACCTTC. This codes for CAWSQGNYGYTF.

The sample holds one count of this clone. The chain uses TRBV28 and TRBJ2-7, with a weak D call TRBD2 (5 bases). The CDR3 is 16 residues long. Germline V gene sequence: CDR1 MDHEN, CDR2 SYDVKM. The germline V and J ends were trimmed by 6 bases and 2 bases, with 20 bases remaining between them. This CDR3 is CASSPPGLRRAYEQYF. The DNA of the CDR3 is TGTGCCAGCAGCCCCCCGGGCCTACGGCGGGCCTACGAGCAGTACTTC.

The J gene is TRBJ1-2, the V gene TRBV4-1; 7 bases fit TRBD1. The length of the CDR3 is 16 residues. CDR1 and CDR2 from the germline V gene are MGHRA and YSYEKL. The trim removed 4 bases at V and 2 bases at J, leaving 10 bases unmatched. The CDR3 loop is CASSRGQAFENYGYTF. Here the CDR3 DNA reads TGCGCCAGCAGCCGAGGACAGGCTTTCGAGAACTATGGCTACACCTTC.

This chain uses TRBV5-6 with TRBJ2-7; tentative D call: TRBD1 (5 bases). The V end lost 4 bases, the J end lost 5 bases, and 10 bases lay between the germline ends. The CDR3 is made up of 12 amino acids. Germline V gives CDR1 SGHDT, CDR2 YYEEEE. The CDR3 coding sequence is TGTGCCAGCAGCATGACAGAGAACGAGCAGTACTTC. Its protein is CASSMTENEQYF.

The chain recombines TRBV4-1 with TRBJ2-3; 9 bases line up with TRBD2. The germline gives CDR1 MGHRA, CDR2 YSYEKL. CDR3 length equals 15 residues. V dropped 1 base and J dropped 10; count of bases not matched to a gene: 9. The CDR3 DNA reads TGCGCCAGCAGCCAAGCCAAGCGGGGGGCTTGGGCGCAGTATTTT. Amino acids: CASSQAKRGAWAQYF.

The CDR3 DNA is TGTGCCAGCAGCTCCGGGACAGGGGCCTACAATGAGCAGTTCTTC. It is translated as CASSSGTGAYNEQFF. This chain links TRBV5-4 with TRBJ2-1; 10 bases agree with TRBD1. Per germline, CDR1 SGHNT and CDR2 YYREEE (reference sequence). Germline trimming cut 3 bases from V and 2 bases from J; bases unmatched to any gene: 2. This CDR3 has 15 residues. The full variable domain, completed using reference TRBV5-4 and TRBJ2-1, is ETGVTQSPTHLIKTRGQQVTLRCSSQSGHNTVSWYQQALGQGPQFIFQYYREEENGRGNFPPRFSGLQFPNYSSELNVNALELDDSALYLCASSSGTGAYNEQFFGPGTRLTVL.

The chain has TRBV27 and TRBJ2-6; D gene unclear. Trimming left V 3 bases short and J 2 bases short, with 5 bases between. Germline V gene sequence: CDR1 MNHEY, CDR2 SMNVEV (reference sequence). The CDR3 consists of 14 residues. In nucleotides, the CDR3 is TGTGCCAGCAGTTTTGGGCCTGGGGCCAACGTCCTGACTTTC. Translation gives CASSFGPGANVLTF.